One and the same sample provided the 2 T cell receptor beta chains below, sequenced in a study of CD8+ T cells in alopecia areata. RNA, once extracted, was reverse transcribed into cDNA for use as the sequencing template. TCRdb's copy holds only in-frame clones and misses some; the assay was immunoSEQ multiplex PCR. The table includes about 42,000 clones, roughly 65% detected once. Treatment in this sample: oral pan-JAK inhibitor, 5-10 mg twice daily. Sequences were derived from CD8+ T cells sorted from blood, sampled at week 4, from a patient treated with tofacitinib. These receptors came from a human donor with alopecia areata.

The chain combines TRBV5-1 with TRBJ2-7, with 7 nucleotides matching TRBD1. Germline V gives CDR1 SGHRS, CDR2 YFSETQ. The V segment lost 4 bases and the J segment 7 bases; nucleotides outside the gene matches: 14. CDR3 size: 15 residues. CDR3 sequence (DNA): TGCGCCAGCAGCCCCGCGACAGCAGGGGGTTGGGAGCAGTACTTC. Translating gives CASSPATAGGWEQYF.

The chain joins TRBV30 to TRBJ2-1, with a possible D match to TRBD2 (7 bases). Germline V gives CDR1 GTSNPN, CDR2 SVGIG (reference sequence). Trimming pared 0 bases from V and 8 bases from J, leaving 11 bases between. This CDR3 has 13 residues. The CDR3: CAWSVGEGDEQFF. CDR3 DNA sequence: TGTGCCTGGAGTGTAGGGGAGGGGGATGAGCAGTTCTTC.